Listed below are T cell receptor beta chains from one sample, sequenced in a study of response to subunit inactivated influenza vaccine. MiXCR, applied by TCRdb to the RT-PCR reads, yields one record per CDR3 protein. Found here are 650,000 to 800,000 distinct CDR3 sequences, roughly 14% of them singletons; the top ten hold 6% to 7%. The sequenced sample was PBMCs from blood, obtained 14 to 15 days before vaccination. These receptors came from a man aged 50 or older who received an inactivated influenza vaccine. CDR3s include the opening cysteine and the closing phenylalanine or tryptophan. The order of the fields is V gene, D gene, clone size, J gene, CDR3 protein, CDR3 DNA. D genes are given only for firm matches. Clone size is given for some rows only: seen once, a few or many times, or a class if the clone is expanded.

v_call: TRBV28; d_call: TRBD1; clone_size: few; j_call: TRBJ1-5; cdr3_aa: CASSLLTGLSNQPQHF; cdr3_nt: TGTGCCAGCAGTTTGTTGACAGGGCTCAGCAATCAGCCCCAGCATTTT
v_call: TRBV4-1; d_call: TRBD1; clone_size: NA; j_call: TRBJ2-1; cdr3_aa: CASSPQGALYNEQFF; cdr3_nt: TGCGCCAGCAGCCCACAGGGGGCTTTATACAATGAGCAGTTCTTC
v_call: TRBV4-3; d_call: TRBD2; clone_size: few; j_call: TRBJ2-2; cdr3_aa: CASSQGAGSSTGELFF; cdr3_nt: TGCGCCAGCAGCCAAGGAGCGGGAAGTAGCACCGGGGAGCTGTTTTTT
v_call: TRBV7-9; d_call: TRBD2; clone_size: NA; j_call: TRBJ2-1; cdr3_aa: CASRGLAHNEQFF; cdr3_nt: TGTGCCAGCAGGGGACTAGCCCACAATGAGCAGTTCTTC
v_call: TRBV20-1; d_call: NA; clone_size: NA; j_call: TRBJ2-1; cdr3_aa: CSWAGPVNYNEQFF; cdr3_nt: TGCAGCTGGGCGGGCCCAGTCAACTACAATGAGCAGTTCTTC
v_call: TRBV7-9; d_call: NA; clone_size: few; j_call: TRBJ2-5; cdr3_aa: CASSPMIQTGEGETQYF; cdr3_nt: TGTGCCAGCAGCCCGATGATCCAGACGGGAGAAGGAGAGACCCAGTACTTC
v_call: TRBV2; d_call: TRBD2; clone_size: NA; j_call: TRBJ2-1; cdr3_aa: CASHPEGAGGGEQFF; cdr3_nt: TGTGCCAGCCACCCTGAAGGAGCGGGAGGCGGTGAGCAGTTCTTC
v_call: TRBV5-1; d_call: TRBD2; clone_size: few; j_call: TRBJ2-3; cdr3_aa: CASSPGSSGNTDTQYF; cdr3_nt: TGCGCCAGCAGCCCTGGGTCTAGCGGGAACACAGATACGCAGTATTTT
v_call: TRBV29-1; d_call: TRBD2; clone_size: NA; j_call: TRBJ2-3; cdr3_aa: CSVDSTSGSTDTQYF; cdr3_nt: TGCAGCGTCGACTCAACTAGCGGGAGCACAGATACGCAGTATTTT
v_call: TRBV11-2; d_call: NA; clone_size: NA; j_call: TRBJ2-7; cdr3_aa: CASSLGHQGAYEQYF; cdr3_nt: TGTGCCAGCAGCTTAGGCCACCAGGGAGCCTACGAGCAGTACTTC
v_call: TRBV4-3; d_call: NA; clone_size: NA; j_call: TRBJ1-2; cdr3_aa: CASSQDWTPFNYGYTF; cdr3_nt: TGCGCCAGCAGCCAAGATTGGACACCCTTTAACTATGGCTACACCTTC
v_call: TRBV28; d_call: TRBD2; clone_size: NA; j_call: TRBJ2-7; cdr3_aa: CASSRSGGLAGVLTYEQYF; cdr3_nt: TGTGCCAGCAGCCGATCGGGGGGTCTAGCGGGAGTGCTGACCTACGAGCAGTACTTC
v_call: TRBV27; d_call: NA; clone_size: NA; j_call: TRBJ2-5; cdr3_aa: CASRGGALGETQYF; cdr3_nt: TGTGCCAGCAGGGGTGGGGCCCTGGGCGAGACCCAGTACTTC
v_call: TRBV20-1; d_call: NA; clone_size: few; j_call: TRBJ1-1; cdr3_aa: CSARGTVMNTEAFF; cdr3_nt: TGCAGTGCTAGAGGGACGGTGATGAACACTGAAGCTTTCTTT
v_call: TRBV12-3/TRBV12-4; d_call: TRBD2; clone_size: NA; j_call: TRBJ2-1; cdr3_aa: CASRVAGVVDEQFF; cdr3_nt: TGTGCCAGCAGGGTAGCGGGGGTAGTGGATGAGCAGTTCTTC
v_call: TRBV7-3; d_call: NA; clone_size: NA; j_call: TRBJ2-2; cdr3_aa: CASSLSSDTGELFF; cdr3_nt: TGTGCCAGCAGCTTATCTTCCGATACCGGGGAGCTGTTTTTT
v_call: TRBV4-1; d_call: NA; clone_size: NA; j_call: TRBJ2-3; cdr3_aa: CASSQDVSGPAVLPVQFIRQYF; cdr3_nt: TGCGCCAGCAGCCAAGATGTCTCAGGTCCCGCGGTTTTACCCGTGCAGTTCATCAGGCAGTATTTT
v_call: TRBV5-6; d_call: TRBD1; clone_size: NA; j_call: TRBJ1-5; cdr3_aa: CASSTRDRGFKPQHF; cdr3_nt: TGTGCCAGCAGTACCAGGGACAGGGGTTTCAAGCCCCAGCATTTT
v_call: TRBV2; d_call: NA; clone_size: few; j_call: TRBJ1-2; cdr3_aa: CASSELGARDGYTF; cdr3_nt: TGTGCCAGCAGTGAACTGGGCGCCCGGGATGGCTACACCTTC
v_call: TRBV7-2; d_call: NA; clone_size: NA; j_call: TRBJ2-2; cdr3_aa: CASSSRSGRATTGELFF; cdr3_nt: TGTGCCAGCAGCTCACGGTCCGGGCGGGCGACCACCGGGGAGCTGTTTTTT
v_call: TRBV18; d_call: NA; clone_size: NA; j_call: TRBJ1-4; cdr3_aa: CASSRTVTNEKLFF; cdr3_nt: TGTGCCAGCTCGCGGACAGTAACCAATGAAAAACTGTTTTTT
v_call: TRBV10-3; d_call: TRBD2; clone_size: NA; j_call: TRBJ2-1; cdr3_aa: CAITGTSGEHYNEQFF; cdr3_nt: TGTGCCATCACCGGGACTAGCGGGGAGCATTACAATGAGCAGTTCTTC
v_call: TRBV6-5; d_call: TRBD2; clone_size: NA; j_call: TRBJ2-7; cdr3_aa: CASSYGTSGEYEQYF; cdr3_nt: TGTGCCAGCAGTTACGGGACTAGCGGAGAATACGAGCAGTACTTC
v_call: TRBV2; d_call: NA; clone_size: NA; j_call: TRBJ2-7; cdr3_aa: CASSESGHIAYEQYF; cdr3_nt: TGTGCCAGCAGTGAATCCGGGCATATCGCCTACGAGCAGTACTTC
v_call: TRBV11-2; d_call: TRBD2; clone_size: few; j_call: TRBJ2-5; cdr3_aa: CASSLAGLATGETQYF; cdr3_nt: TGTGCCAGCAGCTTAGCGGGACTAGCAACAGGAGAGACCCAGTACTTC
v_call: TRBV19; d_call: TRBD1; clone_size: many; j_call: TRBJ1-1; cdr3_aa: CATRQGLWNTEAFF; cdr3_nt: TGTGCCACAAGACAGGGTTTATGGAACACTGAAGCTTTCTTT
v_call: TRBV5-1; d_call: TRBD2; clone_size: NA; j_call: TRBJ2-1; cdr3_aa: CASSPGTSGSRYNEQFF; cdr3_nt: TGCGCCAGCAGCCCCGGGACTAGCGGGAGCCGGTACAATGAGCAGTTCTTC
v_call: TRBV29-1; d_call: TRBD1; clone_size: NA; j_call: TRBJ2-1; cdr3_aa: CSVFHSGQATGNEQFF; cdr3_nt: TGCAGCGTATTCCACTCTGGACAGGCCACTGGTAATGAGCAGTTCTTC
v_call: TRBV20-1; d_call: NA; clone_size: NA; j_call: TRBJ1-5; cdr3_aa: CSASGRDPQPQHF; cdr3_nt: TGCAGTGCTTCCGGAAGGGACCCACAGCCCCAGCATTTT
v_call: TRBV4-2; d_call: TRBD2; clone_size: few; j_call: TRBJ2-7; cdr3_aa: CASSRSGTSGGPNYEQYF; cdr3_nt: TGTGCCAGCAGCCGATCCGGGACTAGCGGGGGCCCCAACTACGAGCAGTACTTC
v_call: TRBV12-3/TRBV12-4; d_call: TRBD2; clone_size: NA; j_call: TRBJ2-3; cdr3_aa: CAIGGAGSTDTQYF; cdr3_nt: TGTGCCATCGGGGGGGCAGGTAGCACAGATACGCAGTATTTT
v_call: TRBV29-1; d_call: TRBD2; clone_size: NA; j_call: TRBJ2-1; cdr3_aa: CSVQGGDRTYNEQFF; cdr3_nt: TGCAGCGTTCAGGGAGGGGATCGGACCTACAATGAGCAGTTCTTC
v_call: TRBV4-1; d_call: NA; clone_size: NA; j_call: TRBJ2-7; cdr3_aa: CASSRSGTSSYEQYF; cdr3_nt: TGCGCCAGCAGCCGTTCCGGGACAAGCTCCTACGAGCAGTACTTC